This T cell receptor beta chain was identified during a study of cytomegalovirus exposure and HLA in healthy donors. General study points: The HLA-A and HLA-B alleles of most subjects were reportedly predicted accurately from TCR beta sequences.

It was with 60 Vbeta and 13 Jbeta primers that the PCR ran. TCRdb keeps only in-frame clones here, not all; method: immunoSEQ multiplex PCR. The sample carries some 150,000 clones, about 75% recorded once. The CDR3 is 16 residues long. Trimming took 1 base from V and 2 from J, leaving 14 bases between them. From germline, CDR1 is MDHEN and CDR2 SYDVKM. This clone was recorded a few times. Its antigen is unknown. J is TRBJ2-5 and V is TRBV28, with a possible D match to TRBD2 (5 bases). The material sequenced was PBMCs. This sequence originates from a young woman in good health and CMV-seronegative. The chain's CDR3 is CASSLLGRAGQETQYF. CDR3 bases: TGTGCCAGCAGTTTATTAGGAAGGGCGGGTCAAGAGACCCAGTACTTC.